A single sample is the source of the 28 T cell receptor beta chains below, sequenced in a study of cytomegalovirus exposure and HLA in healthy donors. The PCR made use of 60 Vbeta and 13 Jbeta primers. Assay used: immunoSEQ multiplex PCR; TCRdb lists only in-frame clones, some missing. The table shows about 140,000 clones, with roughly 10% occurring only once. The sequenced sample consisted of PBMCs. The source is a male donor in good health and CMV-seronegative.

This clone came up a few times. This chain connects TRBV19 to TRBJ1-4; D possibly corresponds to TRBD1 (6 bases). V was trimmed by 6 bases and J by 6 bases, leaving 14 bases between them. Germline CDR1 and CDR2: LNHDA and SQIVND (reference sequence). The CDR3 contains 14 residues. The CDR3 DNA is TGTGCCAGTAGCACACAGGGAGTGGATGAAAAACTGTTTTTT. This encodes CASSTQGVDEKLFF.

V usage is TRBV11-2 and J usage is TRBJ2-1, with a tentative D call TRBD1 (5 bases). V was cut by 5 bases and J by 5 bases, with 19 bases left in between. This CDR3 contains 16 residues. CDR1 is SGHAT and CDR2 is FQNNGV in the germline V gene. The CDR3 loop reads CASSHPWSRADNEQFF. CDR3 DNA sequence: TGTGCCAGCAGCCACCCCTGGTCCAGGGCGGACAATGAGCAGTTCTTC.

This clone was counted between two and nine times. The rearrangement links TRBV30 to TRBJ1-2; D gene uncertain. V was cut by 1 base and J by 5 bases, with 8 bases left in between. In germline, CDR1 is GTSNPN, CDR2 SVGIG (reference sequence). This CDR3 is built from 12 residues. This CDR3 reads CAWSGALYGYTF. Written as DNA, the CDR3 is TGTGCCTGGAGTGGTGCCCTATATGGCTACACCTTC.

The sample holds a few counts of this clone. CDR3 in amino acids: CASSYLQGFGEKLFF. The CDR3 bases are TGTGCCAGCAGTTATCTCCAGGGATTTGGTGAAAAACTGTTTTTT. The chain employs TRBV28 and TRBJ1-4; D may be TRBD1 (5 bases). V shed 4 bases and J shed 7 bases, with 16 bases lying between them. CDR1 is MDHEN, CDR2 SYDVKM, per germline. The CDR3 spans 15 residues.

This clone came up a few times. The gene calls are TRBV4-3 and TRBJ2-3; 10 nucleotides line up with TRBD2. Germline CDR1 reads LGHNA; CDR2 reads YSLEER. The CDR3 is made up of 18 amino acids. Trimming took 0 bases from V and 5 from J; bases not matched to a gene: 11. CDR3 loop: CASSQDLLSGRRGDTQYF. CDR3 DNA: TGCGCCAGCAGCCAAGATCTTCTTAGCGGGAGGAGGGGAGATACGCAGTATTTT.

The table lists this clone with a few counts. This chain links TRBV7-8 with TRBJ1-5; 7 nucleotides align to TRBD1. CDR3 length: 15 residues. V shed 1 base and J 9 bases; nucleotides not matched to a gene: 9. Germline V CDR1 and CDR2: SGHVS, FQNEAQ. The CDR3 DNA follows: TGTGCCAGCAGCTTAGTTGAGGGGGCCCTCCGGCCCCAGCATTTT. This translates into CASSLVEGALRPQHF.

Of note for this clone: Other DNA sequences in the same sample also yield this CDR3. This sequence joins TRBV4-3 and TRBJ2-7, with D perhaps matching TRBD1 (5 bases). The germline gives CDR1 LGHNA, CDR2 YSLEER. The CDR3 covers 15 residues. V lost 0 bases to trimming and J lost 2 bases, with 11 bases between them. DNA for the CDR3: TGCGCCAGCAGCCAAGATAGGGGCACTCCCTACGAGCAGTACTTC. The encoded protein is CASSQDRGTPYEQYF.

The chain combines TRBV28 with TRBJ1-1, with D possibly TRBD1 on 5 matching bases. CDR1 and CDR2 from the germline V gene are MDHEN and SYDVKM. The length of the CDR3 is 16 residues. The V end lost 2 bases, the J end lost 3 bases, and 16 bases lay between the germline ends. The CDR3 protein is CASSLEGRAGDTEAFF. In nucleotides, the CDR3 is TGTGCCAGCAGTTTAGAGGGCAGGGCGGGGGACACTGAAGCTTTCTTT.

This clone was recorded a few times. The chain employs TRBV7-9 and TRBJ2-1, with a tentative D call TRBD2 (6 bases). This CDR3 has 16 residues. The V end was cut by 2 bases, the J end by 5 bases, with 16 bases between. CDR1 SEHNR and CDR2 FQNEAQ come from the germline V gene (reference sequence). CDR3 sequence (DNA): TGTGCCAGCAGCTTACGTTGGAGGGAGAGGGACAATGAGCAGTTCTTC. Translation gives CASSLRWRERDNEQFF.

In this sample, this clone turned up a few times. This sequence joins TRBV19 and TRBJ2-1; no reliable D call. Germline CDR1 and CDR2: LNHDA and SQIVND (reference sequence). The CDR3 consists of 11 residues. Trimming left V 9 bases short and J 3 bases short, with 6 bases between. The CDR3 reads CASQIYNEQFF. In DNA form, the CDR3 reads TGTGCCAGCCAGATCTACAATGAGCAGTTCTTC.

This clone was observed a handful of times. J is TRBJ2-1 and V is TRBV4-3, with TRBD2 identical over 8 bases. Germline lookup yields CDR1 LGHNA and CDR2 YSLEER. The CDR3 contains 16 residues. Trimming removed 1 base from V and 8 bases from J; junction bases left unmatched: 10. CDR3 amino acids: CASSQVGAGGIDEQFF. In DNA, the CDR3 is TGCGCCAGCAGCCAAGTCGGGGCGGGAGGAATCGATGAGCAGTTCTTC.

This clone has just a few counts. This chain joins TRBV6-6 and TRBJ1-5; D not resolved. V lost 11 bases to trimming and J lost 6 bases, with 5 bases between them. This CDR3 comprises 9 residues. The germline gives CDR1 MNHNY, CDR2 SVGAGI (reference sequence). The CDR3 loop reads CAEGQPQHF. The CDR3 nucleotides are TGTGCCGAGGGTCAGCCCCAGCATTTT.

This clone was counted only a few times. V usage is TRBV28 and J usage is TRBJ1-3; 9 bases line up with TRBD1. This CDR3 region has 15 residues. CDR1 and CDR2 (germline): MDHEN, SYDVKM. The trim removed 3 bases at V and 7 bases at J, leaving 7 bases unmatched. The CDR3 is CASSFAGTGLNTIYF. CDR3 bases: TGTGCCAGCAGTTTTGCCGGGACAGGGCTCAACACCATATATTTT. Full variable domain (missing parts from reference TRBV28 and TRBJ1-3): DVKVTQSSRYLVKRTGEKVFLECVQDMDHENMFWYRQDPGLGLRLIYFSYDVKMKEKGDIPEGYSVSREKKERFSLILESASTNQTSMYLCASSFAGTGLNTIYFGEGSWLTVV.

On this clone itself: The sample has other DNA sequences that encode this CDR3 too. The V gene is TRBV5-1, the J gene TRBJ2-2; 7 bases map to TRBD1. V gave up 4 bases and J gave up 8 bases; unmatched junction bases: 8. The CDR3 is 14 amino acids. Germline V gene lookup returns CDR1 SGHRS and CDR2 YFSETQ. CDR3 sequence: CASSGTRGTGELFF. Here the CDR3 DNA reads TGCGCCAGCAGCGGAACCAGGGGGACAGGGGAGCTGTTTTTT.

V gene TRBV29-1 combines with J gene TRBJ1-1, with a tentative D call TRBD1 (5 bases). The CDR3 contains 14 residues. With 4 bases removed from V and 10 bases from J, the gap between germline ends came to 22 bases. CDR1 and CDR2 (germline): SQVTM, ANQGSEA. The CDR3 DNA is TGCAGCGTTGCTCAGGGCGCCAGTGCTATCGGAGCTTTCTTT. It specifies CSVAQGASAIGAFF.

A few counts support this clone. The chain links TRBV2 to TRBJ1-4; maybe TRBD1 (5 bases). The V end lost 1 base, the J end lost 7 bases, and 16 bases lay between the germline ends. The CDR3 is made up of 16 amino acids. CDR1 is SNHLY and CDR2 is FYNNEI in the germline V gene. CDR3 DNA: TGTGCCAGCAGTGAAGGTCGCAGGGAAATCTCTGAAAAACTGTTTTTT. It specifies CASSEGRREISEKLFF.

This clone has a single count. The chain combines TRBV4-1 with TRBJ1-3; D gene uncertain. V was trimmed by 1 base and J by 0 bases, leaving 10 bases between them. This CDR3 region has 16 residues. Per the germline V gene, CDR1 is MGHRA and CDR2 is YSYEKL. In DNA form, the CDR3 reads TGCGCCAGCAGCCAAGGCGGAGGGAACTCTGGAAACACCATATATTTT. Translating gives CASSQGGGNSGNTIYF.

The sample holds a few counts of this clone. The sample contains more than one DNA sequence encoding this CDR3. The V gene is TRBV7-9, the J gene TRBJ2-3; a possible D gene is TRBD2 (5 bases). Germline V CDR1 and CDR2: SEHNR, FQNEAQ (reference sequence). Trimming shortened V by 5 bases and J by 6 bases, and 15 bases separated the two germline ends. The CDR3 has 14 amino acids. The CDR3 nucleotides read TGTGCCAGCAGCCGTACCGACTACCTGGATACGCAGTATTTT. Its translation is CASSRTDYLDTQYF.

V is TRBV6-5 and J is TRBJ2-1, with 12 bases fitting TRBD2. Germline V gene sequence: CDR1 MNHEY, CDR2 SVGAGI. The CDR3 contains 16 residues. Trimming removed 0 bases from V and 5 bases from J; junction bases left unmatched: 2. CDR3 sequence: CASSYSTSGGHNEQFF. CDR3 in DNA: TGTGCCAGCAGTTACTCGACTAGCGGGGGCCACAATGAGCAGTTCTTC.

The genes are TRBV6-1 and TRBJ1-5; D ambiguous. The CDR3 has 13 residues. Germline V CDR1 and CDR2: MNHNS, SASEGT. Trimming left V 2 bases short and J 4 bases short, with 6 bases between. CDR3 residues: CASSEILNQPQHF. For the CDR3, the DNA is TGTGCCAGCAGTGAAATCTTGAATCAGCCCCAGCATTTT.

The chain joins TRBV30 to TRBJ2-3; 11 nucleotides match TRBD2. The CDR3 is 15 residues long. With V trimmed by 8 bases and J by 3 bases, 10 bases remained unmatched. Per the germline V gene, CDR1 is GTSNPN and CDR2 is SVGIG (reference sequence). The CDR3 DNA is TGTGCCCGCCGAAGACTAGCGGGACGAACAGATACGCAGTATTTT. Encoded protein: CARRRLAGRTDTQYF.

This chain joins TRBV7-9 and TRBJ2-4; 10 bases fit TRBD2. CDR1 is SEHNR and CDR2 is FQNEAQ in the germline V gene (reference sequence). This CDR3 spans 17 amino acids. J gave up 6 bases and V 6 bases, and 14 bases lay outside the gene matches. The CDR3 region has the DNA TGTGCCAGCAGTCCGACTAGCGGGCCTCTTGGCGGAAACATTCAGTACTTC. It codes for CASSPTSGPLGGNIQYF.

This clone appeared a few times. The V and J genes are TRBV11-2 and TRBJ1-1, with D perhaps TRBD1 (6 bases). The CDR3 loop spans 15 amino acids. Trimming stripped 0 bases from V and 5 bases from J, with 13 bases between. Germline V gene data show CDR1 as SGHAT and CDR2 as FQNNGV. CDR3 coding DNA: TGTGCCAGCAGCTTAGAGGGGGCGGCCGGGACTGAAGCTTTCTTT. Encoded protein: CASSLEGAAGTEAFF.

The chain carries TRBV19 and TRBJ2-1, with 7 bases aligning to TRBD2. Trimming took 2 bases from V and 0 from J; bases not matched to a gene: 1. The CDR3 spans 15 residues. CDR1 LNHDA and CDR2 SQIVND come from the germline V gene (reference sequence). The DNA for the CDR3 is TGTGCCAGTAGTATACTAGCGGACTCCTACAATGAGCAGTTCTTC. It codes for CASSILADSYNEQFF.

This clone was seen a few times. The chain links TRBV27 to TRBJ2-1; TRBD2 is a possible D gene (6 bases). Germline V gene data show CDR1 as MNHEY and CDR2 as SMNVEV (reference sequence). The CDR3 is 13 amino acids. V lost 3 bases and J 7 bases, leaving 10 bases between the germline ends. Here the CDR3 reads CASSFFGGNEQFF. The CDR3 bases are TGTGCCAGCAGTTTTTTCGGGGGAAATGAGCAGTTCTTC.

The DNA of the CDR3 is TGCAGCGCCACCCCCGGACATTCAGGGGAGCAGTACTTC. Protein sequence: CSATPGHSGEQYF. The V and J genes are TRBV29-1 and TRBJ2-7, with D possibly matching TRBD1 (5 bases). CDR3 size: 13 residues. V lost 7 bases to trimming and J lost 7 bases, with 20 bases between them. Germline-derived CDR1 and CDR2 are SQVTM and ANQGSEA.

The chain recombines TRBV5-1 with TRBJ2-2, with 7 nucleotides matching TRBD1. Germline V CDR1 and CDR2: SGHRS, YFSETQ. CDR3 size: 17 residues. After removal of 0 bases from V and 4 bases from J, the junction contained 9 bases not matched to a gene. Written as DNA, the CDR3 is TGCGCCAGCAGCTTGGAGTCTTACAGGGGCCCCACCGGGGAGCTGTTTTTT. Amino acid sequence: CASSLESYRGPTGELFF.

The chain links TRBV7-2 to TRBJ2-1, with TRBD2 matching over 7 bases. Germline CDR1 is SGHTA and CDR2 is FQGNSA. The CDR3 runs 13 residues. Unmatched junction bases numbered 3, after V lost 1 base and J lost 9 bases. The CDR3 coding sequence is TGTGCCAGCAGCTTAGAAGAGCGGGGTGAGCAGTTCTTC. This gives the protein CASSLEERGEQFF.